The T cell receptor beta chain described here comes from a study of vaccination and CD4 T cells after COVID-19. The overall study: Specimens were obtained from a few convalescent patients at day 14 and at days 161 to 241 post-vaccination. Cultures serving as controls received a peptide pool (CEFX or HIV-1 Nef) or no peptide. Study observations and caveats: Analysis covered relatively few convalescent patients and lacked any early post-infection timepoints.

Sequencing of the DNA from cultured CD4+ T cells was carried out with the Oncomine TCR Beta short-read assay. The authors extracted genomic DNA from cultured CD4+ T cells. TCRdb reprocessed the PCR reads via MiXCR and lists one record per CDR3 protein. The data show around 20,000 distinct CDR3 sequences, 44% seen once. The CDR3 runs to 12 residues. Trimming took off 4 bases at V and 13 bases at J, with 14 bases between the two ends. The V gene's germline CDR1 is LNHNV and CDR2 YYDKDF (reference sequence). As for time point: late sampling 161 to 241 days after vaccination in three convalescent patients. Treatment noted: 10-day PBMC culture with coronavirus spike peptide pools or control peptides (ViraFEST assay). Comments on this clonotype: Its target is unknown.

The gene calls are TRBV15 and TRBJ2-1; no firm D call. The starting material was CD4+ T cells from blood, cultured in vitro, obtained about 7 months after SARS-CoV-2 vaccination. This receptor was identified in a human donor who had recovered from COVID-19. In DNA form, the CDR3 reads TGTGCCACCAGCAATGCCCGGCTAAAACAGTTCTTC. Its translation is CATSNARLKQFF.